The rows below give T cell receptor beta chains drawn from one sample of a study of cytomegalovirus exposure and HLA in healthy donors. Clones were read by immunoSEQ multiplex PCR, and TCRdb kept only the in-frame ones, dropping some. Of about 160,000 clones listed, approximately 81% were seen once; the top ten hold 2% to 2.5%. Sequencing was done on a sample of PBMCs. These receptors were collected from a man between 18 and 29 years old in good health and CMV-seropositive. Both conserved end residues are part of each CDR3. The order of the fields is CDR3 protein, CDR3 DNA, clone size, J gene, V gene, D gene. The D gene is left open where the match is weak. Where a row states a size, it is once, few, many or the class of an expanded clone; other rows omit it.

CDR3: CASGLVGTGGPNNEQFF
DNA: TGTGCTAGTGGTTTGGTAGGGACAGGAGGACCAAACAATGAGCAGTTCTTC
size: -
J: TRBJ2-1
V: TRBV12-5
D: TRBD1

CDR3: CASSLDFSFTDTQYF
DNA: TGTGCCAGCAGCTTGGATTTCTCCTTCACAGATACGCAGTATTTT
size: -
J: TRBJ2-3
V: TRBV5-4
D: -

CDR3: CASSLVGGGAADTQYF
DNA: TGCGCCAGCAGCTTGGTTGGCGGGGGGGCCGCAGATACGCAGTATTTT
size: few
J: TRBJ2-3
V: TRBV5-1
D: TRBD2

CDR3: CASRTGTGGPEQYF
DNA: TGCGCCAGCAGAACCGGGACAGGGGGTCCCGAGCAGTACTTC
size: -
J: TRBJ2-7
V: TRBV5-1
D: TRBD1

CDR3: CATSTNMALAEFF
DNA: TGTGCCACCAGCACAAACATGGCGCTAGCCGAATTCTTC
size: -
J: TRBJ2-1
V: TRBV15
D: -

CDR3: CASSEALTTEAFF
DNA: TGTGCCAGCAGTGAAGCCCTCACAACTGAAGCTTTCTTT
size: -
J: TRBJ1-1
V: TRBV2
D: -

CDR3: CAWTFPGGFGYTF
DNA: TGTGCCTGGACCTTCCCAGGGGGCTTTGGCTACACCTTC
size: once
J: TRBJ1-2
V: TRBV30
D: TRBD1

CDR3: CASSTQQGSYGYTF
DNA: TGTGCCAGTAGTACTCAACAGGGCAGTTATGGCTACACCTTC
size: -
J: TRBJ1-2
V: TRBV19
D: -

CDR3: CASSSWDSRYGYTF
DNA: TGTGCCAGCAGTAGTTGGGACAGCCGCTATGGCTACACCTTC
size: -
J: TRBJ1-2
V: TRBV2
D: TRBD1

CDR3: CASSGRGGSGNTIYF
DNA: TGCGCCAGCTCCGGCAGGGGTGGATCTGGAAACACCATATATTTT
size: -
J: TRBJ1-3
V: TRBV5-1
D: -

CDR3: CASGQGDSIETQYF
DNA: TGTGCCAGTGGACAGGGAGATAGTATAGAGACCCAGTACTTC
size: -
J: TRBJ2-5
V: TRBV6-1
D: TRBD1

CDR3: CASSLARQGEHGELFF
DNA: TGTGCCAGCAGCTTAGCGAGGCAGGGCGAACACGGGGAGCTGTTTTTT
size: -
J: TRBJ2-2
V: TRBV7-2
D: -

CDR3: CASSLSTGAYEQYF
DNA: TGTGCCAGCAGTCTTTCCACGGGGGCCTACGAGCAGTACTTC
size: -
J: TRBJ2-7
V: TRBV7-7
D: -

CDR3: CASSLGGQGGTLHF
DNA: TGCGCCAGCAGCTTAGGCGGACAGGGCGGGACCCTCCACTTT
size: -
J: TRBJ1-6
V: TRBV5-1
D: TRBD1

CDR3: CASTSGTAAPGYTF
DNA: TGTGCCAGCACCAGCGGGACCGCGGCGCCTGGCTACACCTTC
size: once
J: TRBJ1-2
V: TRBV6-6
D: -

CDR3: CASSYGGATNEKLFF
DNA: TGTGCCAGCAGTTACGGGGGCGCAACTAATGAAAAACTGTTTTTT
size: -
J: TRBJ1-4
V: TRBV6-5
D: -

CDR3: CASSPIWDRGREADTQYF
DNA: TGTGCCAGCAGCCCAATCTGGGACAGGGGACGGGAGGCAGATACGCAGTATTTT
size: -
J: TRBJ2-3
V: TRBV7-8
D: TRBD1

CDR3: CASSLAWTVDAYEQYF
DNA: TGTGCCAGCAGCTTGGCCTGGACAGTCGATGCCTACGAGCAGTACTTC
size: -
J: TRBJ2-7
V: TRBV5-5
D: -

CDR3: CATAQGRGVQYF
DNA: TGTGCCACCGCCCAGGGAAGGGGCGTGCAGTACTTC
size: few
J: TRBJ2-7
V: TRBV7-2
D: -

CDR3: CASSLEAVQETQYF
DNA: TGTGCCAGCAGCTTAGAAGCGGTTCAAGAGACCCAGTACTTC
size: -
J: TRBJ2-5
V: TRBV7-8
D: -

CDR3: CASSPTGRATEAFF
DNA: TGTGCCAGCAGTCCGACAGGGCGGGCCACTGAAGCTTTCTTT
size: -
J: TRBJ1-1
V: TRBV28
D: TRBD1

CDR3: CASSAELGENSQYF
DNA: TGTGCCAGCAGCGCAGAGCTAGGGGAAAACAGTCAGTACTTC
size: -
J: TRBJ2-4
V: TRBV5-4
D: -